What follows is one T cell receptor (beta chain) and its context. The antigen remains undetermined. The entry originates in a study of T-cell memory formation after mild COVID-19. Study-wide points: CD4/CD8 balance held among clones contracting day 15 to 85, and later expanders leaned CD4+.

The CDR3 length is 14 residues. Trimming cost V 3 bases and J 0 bases, with 7 bases left between them. Constant-segment primers served in 5'RACE that generated TCR alpha and TCR beta cDNA libraries bearing sample barcodes and UMIs. TCRdb re-called the 5' RACE reads through MiXCR, storing one row per CDR3 protein. This sample has about 50,000 distinct CDR3 sequences; around 7.3% occur once, and the top ten carry 1.4%. This chain links TRBV12-3 or TRBV12-4 with TRBJ2-3; D unclear. This receptor was taken from a man younger than 35 who had mild COVID-19 (a few samples of this study predate the infection). Cell type and time point are not known. The sequenced sample consisted of PBMCs or a T cell subset sorted from them (not recorded which). The CDR3 bases are TGTGCCAGCAGTTTTGGGTCTAGCACAGATACGCAGTATTTT. Residues: CASSFGSSTDTQYF.